The clone carrying this TCR beta chain has more than one count but fewer than ten. The target antigen is unknown. The data stem from a study of response to subunit inactivated influenza vaccine. General observations from the study: New T cells are recruited in small numbers by each seasonal influenza vaccination, according to the authors' suggestion.

In germline, CDR1 is KGHDR, CDR2 SFDVKD. The V segment lost 4 bases and the J segment 1 base; nucleotides outside the gene matches: 4. This CDR3 region has 16 residues. MiXCR was run by TCRdb on the RT-PCR reads, yielding one entry per CDR3 protein. The table includes some 500,000 distinct CDR3 sequences, under 15% detected once. The TCR was taken from a man over 45 who received an inactivated influenza vaccine. V gene TRBV24-1 combines with J gene TRBJ2-2; 8 bases are shared with TRBD1. Sample: PBMCs from blood, taken more than 35 days after vaccination. The CDR3 DNA is TGTGCCACCAGTGACTCTGGACAGGGGAACACCGGGGAGCTGTTTTTT. This encodes CATSDSGQGNTGELFF.